This TCR beta chain is from a study of T cell responses to AZD1222 COVID-19 vaccine. Study-level points and caveats: Females outnumbered males among donors, who were mostly white British; clonal diversity was possibly underestimated.

The data were produced by immunoSEQ multiplex PCR, yet TCRdb's version contains in-frame clones alone and is incomplete. This table has around 180,000 clones, approximately 86% appearing once. This CDR3 has 15 amino acids. The germline gives CDR1 SGHRS, CDR2 YFSETQ. V was trimmed by 4 bases and J by 3 bases, leaving 17 bases between them. Remarks on this clone: Its target is not known.

This TCR was recovered from an adult in good health. The sample here was peripheral blood, taken on day 0 of AZD1222 vaccination. The chain carries TRBV5-1 and TRBJ2-7; D is tentatively TRBD1 or TRBD2 (6 bases each). CDR3 coding DNA: TGCGCCAGCAGCCCGCGGGACAAGGTCCGCTACGAGCAGTACTTC. Translated, it gives CASSPRDKVRYEQYF. Looking up the rest from reference TRBV5-1 and TRBJ2-7 gives the full variable domain: KAGVTQTPRYLIKTRGQQVTLSCSPISGHRSVSWYQQTPGQGLQFLFEYFSETQRNKGNFPGRFSGRQFSNSRSEMNVSTLELGDSALYLCASSPRDKVRYEQYFGPGTRLTVT.